The sequence of this T cell receptor (beta chain) was determined in a study of identifying expanded T cells in peripheral blood. With V trimmed by 4 bases and J by 12 bases, 6 bases remained unmatched. This CDR3 has 12 residues. The germline CDR1 and CDR2 sequences are MGHRA and YSYEKL. The table came from immunoSEQ multiplex PCR; TCRdb's copy has only in-frame clones and leaves some out. This sample carries around 63,000 clones, around 87% of them seen once, and the ten largest clones take less than 5.5%. The origin of this receptor is a person aged 18 to 69 in good health. The V gene is TRBV4-1, the J gene TRBJ2-1; 7 nucleotides align to TRBD1. The sequencing sample was made of blood. The CDR3 reads CASSPDRDGQFF. DNA of the CDR3: TGCGCCAGCAGCCCCGACAGGGACGGGCAGTTCTTC.